The 24 T cell receptor beta chains in this list originate from one sample, sequenced in a study of Graves' ophthalmopathy and Graves' hyperthyroidism. CDR3 regions of TCR beta were amplified from RNA transcripts. HTBI primers primed a first-round RT-PCR, and a second-round multiplex PCR followed. TCRdb analysed the multiplex PCR reads with MiXCR anew, one entry per CDR3 protein. The sample consists of hundreds of thousands of distinct CDR3 sequences, around 50% of them appearing once. The sample taken for sequencing was peripheral blood. The receptor set was obtained from an adult man with Graves' ophthalmopathy.

This clonotype was picked up many times. The CDR3 DNA follows: TGTGCCAGCAGCGTAGAACGCTATAATTCACCCCTCCACTTT. Translating gives CASSVERYNSPLHF. The V gene is TRBV9, the J gene TRBJ1-6; D is ambiguous. Germline V lookup: CDR1 SGDLS, CDR2 YYNGEE. The CDR3 consists of 14 residues. V was trimmed by 0 bases and J by 3 bases, leaving 4 bases between them.

At least ten counts were recorded for this clonotype. This chain links TRBV29-1 with TRBJ2-7; weak D call: TRBD1 (6 bases). This CDR3 comprises 12 residues. Germline values: CDR1 SQVTM, CDR2 ANQGSEA. V gave up 4 bases and J gave up 5 bases, with 12 bases separating them. The CDR3 nucleotides are TGCAGCGTTGCAGGGGTATCCGACGAGCAGTACTTC. This translates into CSVAGVSDEQYF.

As concerns this clonotype: A read error may explain this, as a much larger clone is one base away. This chain uses TRBV12-3 or TRBV12-4 with TRBJ2-7; D is unclear. V gave up 4 bases and J gave up 2 bases, with 9 bases separating them. There are 13 residues in the CDR3. In DNA form, the CDR3 reads TGTGCCAGCAGTTCGTTGGCTACCTACGAGCAGTACTTC. Translated: CASSSLATYEQYF.

V and J are TRBV7-9 and TRBJ2-7; TRBD1 agrees at 8 bases. The CDR3 contains 14 residues. From germline, CDR1 is SEHNR and CDR2 FQNEAQ (reference sequence). J gave up 2 bases and V 5 bases, and 5 bases lay outside the gene matches. CDR3: CASSADRAPYEQYF. The CDR3 bases are TGTGCCAGCAGCGCGGACAGGGCCCCCTACGAGCAGTACTTC. Full variable domain (outside the CDR3, taken from reference TRBV7-9 and TRBJ2-7): DTGVSQNPRHKITKRGQNVTFRCDPISEHNRLYWYRQTLGQGPEFLTYFQNEAQLEKSRLLSDRFSAERPKGSFSTLEIQRTEQGDSAMYLCASSADRAPYEQYFGPGTRLTVT.

V and J are TRBV7-3 and TRBJ2-7; the match to TRBD1 covers 8 bases. CDR3 length: 14 amino acids. Per germline, CDR1 SGHTA and CDR2 FQGTGA. The trim removed 7 bases at V and 5 bases at J, leaving 10 bases unmatched. The CDR3: CASMPGQGIHEQYF. CDR3 sequence (DNA): TGTGCCAGCATGCCAGGACAGGGTATCCACGAGCAGTACTTC.

The chain combines TRBV12-3 or TRBV12-4 with TRBJ1-1; D might be TRBD1 (6 bases). Between the trimmed V and J ends, which lost 3 bases and 4 bases, there was a span of 12 bases. The CDR3 covers 14 residues. This CDR3 reads CASSFTGPFTEAFF. The CDR3 DNA sequence: TGTGCCAGCAGTTTCACAGGGCCCTTCACTGAAGCTTTCTTT.

In nucleotides, the CDR3 is TGCAGCGTTAAGGACGGGAACACTGAAGCTTTCTTT. Its translation is CSVKDGNTEAFF. The V gene is TRBV29-1, the J gene TRBJ1-1; D gene ambiguous. Trimming stripped 5 bases from V and 1 base from J, with 8 bases between. Germline CDR1 and CDR2: SQVTM and ANQGSEA. The CDR3 is 12 residues long.

V and J are TRBV7-2 and TRBJ2-2; TRBD1 matches 9 bases. Germline lookup yields CDR1 SGHTA and CDR2 FQGNSA. The junction had 7 bases not matched to a gene; V was cut back by 5 bases and J by 6 bases. CDR3 length: 15 residues. The CDR3 DNA follows: TGTGCCAGCAGCCACAGGGGGCGGGGAGCCGGGGAGCTGTTTTTT. It yields the protein CASSHRGRGAGELFF.

This clonotype was detected once. One end of the junction varies from germline; a read error may be responsible. The chain has TRBV5-1 and TRBJ2-5, with 8 bases identical to TRBD2. Per the germline V gene, CDR1 is SGHRS and CDR2 is YFSETQ. The CDR3 is made up of 15 amino acids. CDR3 DNA sequence: TGTGCCAGCACCGGGGGGGAAGCGGGAACGGAGACCCAGTACTTC. This sequence encodes CASTGGEAGTETQYF.

The chain links TRBV12-3 or TRBV12-4 to TRBJ2-5; TRBD1 or TRBD2 may be the D gene (5 bases each). The V and J ends lost 2 bases and 9 bases respectively, with 13 bases between them. There are 13 residues in the CDR3. The CDR3 bases are TGTGCCAGCAGTTTAACGGGACCCCCTCCCCAGTACTTC. Amino acid sequence: CASSLTGPPPQYF.

V and J are TRBV20-1 and TRBJ2-5; D tentatively fits TRBD1 or TRBD2 (6 bases each). The germline V and J ends were trimmed by 8 bases and 2 bases, with 21 bases remaining between them. The CDR3 covers 15 residues. The germline V gene has CDR1 DFQATT and CDR2 SNEGSKA (reference sequence). The CDR3 nucleotides read TGCAGTCCCCACCTTCCTCGGGGGCCTCAAGAGACCCAGTACTTC. Its protein product is CSPHLPRGPQETQYF.

This clonotype was seen a handful of times. The rearrangement uses TRBV4-1 and TRBJ1-5; TRBD1 is a possible D gene (6 bases). CDR3 length: 14 residues. Trimming shortened V by 1 base and J by 5 bases, and 9 bases separated the two germline ends. The germline V gene encodes CDR1 MGHRA and CDR2 YSYEKL. As DNA, the CDR3 is TGCGCCAGCAGCCAAGGGAAGGGGGATCAGCCCCAGCATTTT. Amino acid sequence: CASSQGKGDQPQHF.

The rearrangement links TRBV28 to TRBJ2-6; D uncertain. The CDR3 has 13 residues. The germline V and J ends were trimmed by 10 bases and 4 bases, with 11 bases remaining between them. Germline V gives CDR1 MDHEN, CDR2 SYDVKM. CDR3 residues: CANPPRGANVLTF. As DNA, the CDR3 is TGTGCCAACCCACCGAGAGGGGCCAACGTCCTGACTTTC.

V gene TRBV5-1 combines with J gene TRBJ2-7; D is ambiguous. V was clipped by 2 bases and J by 2 bases, with 11 bases between them. Germline CDR1 SGHRS, CDR2 YFSETQ. There are 14 residues in the CDR3. CDR3 nucleotides: TGCGCCAGCAGCTTTGGGCTTGGGGCCTACGAGCAGTACTTC. Residues: CASSFGLGAYEQYF. Combining the CDR3 with reference TRBV5-1 and TRBJ2-7 gives the whole variable domain KAGVTQTPRYLIKTRGQQVTLSCSPISGHRSVSWYQQTPGQGLQFLFEYFSETQRNKGNFPGRFSGRQFSNSRSEMNVSTLELGDSALYLCASSFGLGAYEQYFGPGTRLTVT.

This clonotype was seen more than once but under ten times. This chain uses TRBV5-6 with TRBJ2-5; D is undetermined. Germline V gene data show CDR1 as SGHDT and CDR2 as YYEEEE. The CDR3 covers 16 residues. Trimming stripped 2 bases from V and 1 base from J, with 15 bases between. The CDR3 reads CASSLNGRTLQETQYF. The CDR3 DNA follows: TGTGCCAGCAGCTTAAATGGCCGTACCCTCCAAGAGACCCAGTACTTC.

This clonotype came up many times. The chain is built from TRBV7-6 and TRBJ1-1; D not resolved. The V gene lost 3 bases and the J gene lost 4 bases, with 12 bases spanning the gap. Looked up from germline, CDR1 is SGHVS and CDR2 is FNYEAQ. The CDR3 loop spans 14 amino acids. Written as DNA, the CDR3 is TGTGCCAGCAGCTTGAGACCAGGCTCCACTGAAGCTTTCTTT. Translated: CASSLRPGSTEAFF.

This clonotype has a handful of counts. The genes are TRBV9 and TRBJ2-5; D not resolved. The CDR3 loop spans 14 amino acids. CDR1 is SGDLS, CDR2 YYNGEE, per germline. With 0 bases removed from V and 1 base from J, the gap between germline ends came to 7 bases. This CDR3 reads CASSVGATQETQYF. The CDR3 DNA reads as TGTGCCAGCAGCGTAGGGGCCACCCAAGAGACCCAGTACTTC. Full variable domain (outside the CDR3, taken from reference TRBV9 and TRBJ2-5): DSGVTQTPKHLITATGQRVTLRCSPRSGDLSVYWYQQSLDQGLQFLIQYYNGEERAKGNILERFSAQQFPDLHSELNLSSLELGDSALYFCASSVGATQETQYFGPGTRLLVL.

This rearrangement joins TRBV20-1 to TRBJ1-2, with D possibly TRBD1 on 5 matching bases. Between the trimmed V and J ends, which lost 2 bases and 4 bases, there was a span of 14 bases. Germline CDR1 and CDR2: DFQATT and SNEGSKA (reference sequence). The length of the CDR3 is 14 residues. CDR3 region: CSARPPGRTYGYTF. The CDR3 DNA reads TGCAGTGCTAGACCTCCGGGACGGACCTATGGCTACACCTTC.

The chain has TRBV30 and TRBJ2-7; possible D gene TRBD2, 5 bases. Per germline, CDR1 GTSNPN and CDR2 SVGIG (reference sequence). V shed 0 bases and J shed 6 bases, with 12 bases lying between them. CDR3 length equals 13 residues. The CDR3 region is CAWSVQSGSEQYF. The CDR3 DNA reads TGTGCCTGGAGTGTACAGTCGGGGAGCGAGCAGTACTTC.

The chain joins TRBV11-2 to TRBJ1-2; D possibly corresponds to TRBD1 (6 bases). This CDR3 comprises 12 residues. V lost 5 bases and J lost 8, with 12 bases in between. Germline V gene data show CDR1 as SGHAT and CDR2 as FQNNGV. CDR3 region: CASSRDRKGYTF. DNA of the CDR3: TGTGCCAGCAGCCGAGACAGGAAAGGCTACACCTTC.

The V call is TRBV12-3 or TRBV12-4, the J call TRBJ1-6; D possibly corresponds to TRBD1 (5 bases). The CDR3 is made up of 15 amino acids. Trimming took 3 bases from V and 5 from J, leaving 11 bases between them. CDR3 in amino acids: CASSLGGVDNSPLHF. In nucleotides, the CDR3 is TGTGCCAGCAGTTTGGGAGGGGTGGATAATTCACCCCTCCACTTT.

J is TRBJ2-7 and V is TRBV5-1; TRBD1 agrees at 10 bases. The CDR3 is 15 amino acids. Germline loops: CDR1 SGHRS, CDR2 YFSETQ. V was pared by 3 bases and J by 5 bases, with 8 bases of the junction left unmatched. In nucleotides, the CDR3 is TGCGCCAGCAGCTATTCGGGACAGGGGAAAAACGAGCAGTACTTC. This translates into CASSYSGQGKNEQYF.

This clonotype was seen many times. The rearrangement links TRBV25-1 to TRBJ1-4; 11 bases match TRBD1. Germline V gives CDR1 MGHDK, CDR2 SYGVNS. This CDR3 is built from 13 residues. The V and J ends lost 7 bases and 11 bases, in that order; junction bases with no gene match: 6. The CDR3 is CASNPGTGGKLFF. CDR3 sequence (DNA): TGTGCCAGCAACCCAGGGACAGGGGGGAAACTGTTTTTT.

This clonotype appeared once. The chain recombines TRBV4-2 with TRBJ2-7; TRBD1 might be the D (6 bases). The J call is in doubt because the DNA end fits TRBJ2-5 better. The germline V gene encodes CDR1 LGHNA and CDR2 YNFKEQ. The CDR3 extends over 13 amino acids. CDR3 sequence: CASSPRGKETQYF. CDR3 nucleotides: TGTGCCAGCAGCCCTAGGGGGAAGGAGACCCAGTACTTC.